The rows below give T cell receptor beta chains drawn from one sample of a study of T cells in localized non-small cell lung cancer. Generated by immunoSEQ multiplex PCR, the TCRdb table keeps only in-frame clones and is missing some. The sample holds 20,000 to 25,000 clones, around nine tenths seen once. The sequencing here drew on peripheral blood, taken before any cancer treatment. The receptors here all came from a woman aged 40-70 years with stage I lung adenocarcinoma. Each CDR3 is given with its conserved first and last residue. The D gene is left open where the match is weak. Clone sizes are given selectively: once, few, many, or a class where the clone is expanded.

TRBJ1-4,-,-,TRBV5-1,TGCGCCAGCAGCTCCGCCCTCAGGGCTGCTAATGAAAAACTGTTTTTT,CASSSALRAANEKLFF
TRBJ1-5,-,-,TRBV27,TGTGCCAGCAGTCCCCGAACAATGGGGTTCAACAATCAGCCCCAGCATTTT,CASSPRTMGFNNQPQHF
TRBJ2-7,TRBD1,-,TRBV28,TGTGCCAGCAGGGGGGACAGGAGGTACGAGCAGTACTTC,CASRGDRRYEQYF
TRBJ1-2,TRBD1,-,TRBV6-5,TGTGCCAGCAGTCGACAGGGAGCGGGAAACTATGGCTACACCTTC,CASSRQGAGNYGYTF
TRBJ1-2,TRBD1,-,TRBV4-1,TGCGCCAGCAGCCAGACAGGGATAGCTAACTATGGCTACACCTTC,CASSQTGIANYGYTF
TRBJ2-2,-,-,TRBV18,TGTGCCAGCCCCCGGGAGAACACCGGGGAGCTGTTTTTT,CASPRENTGELFF
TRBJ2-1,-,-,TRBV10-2,TGCGCCAGCAGTGAGGCGCCCGGGGCCCCCAGTCAGTTCTTC,CASSEAPGAPSQFF
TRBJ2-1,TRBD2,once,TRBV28,TGTGCCAGCATCATCTTTAGCGGGAGTGATGAGCAGTTCTTC,CASIIFSGSDEQFF
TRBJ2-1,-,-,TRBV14,TGTGCCAGCAGTCTATCTAGCGCATCAAAAGGAAATGAGCAGTTCTTC,CASSLSSASKGNEQFF
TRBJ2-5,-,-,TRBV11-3,TGTGCCAGCAGCGCGCGCAGGAGCCAAGAGACCCAGTACTTC,CASSARRSQETQYF
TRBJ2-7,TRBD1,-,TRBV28,TGTGCCAGCAGGACGACCGGGACAGGGATTCCCGAGCAGTACTTC,CASRTTGTGIPEQYF
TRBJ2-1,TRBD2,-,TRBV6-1,TGTGCCAGCAGTGAAAGGACTAGCGGGAGGGCCTGGGAGCAGTTCTTC,CASSERTSGRAWEQFF
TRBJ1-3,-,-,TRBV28,TGTGCCAGCAGTTTATATGGGTTCCAGAGCTCTGGAAACACCATATATTTT,CASSLYGFQSSGNTIYF
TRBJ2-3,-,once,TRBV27,TGTGCCAGCAGTTTCGCAATAGCAGATACGCAGTATTTT,CASSFAIADTQYF
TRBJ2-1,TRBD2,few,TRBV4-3,TGCGCCAGCAGCCAACGCGAGGGGCTAGCGGGAGTGAATGAGCAGTTCTTC,CASSQREGLAGVNEQFF
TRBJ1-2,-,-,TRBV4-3,TGCGCCAGCAGCCAAGAGTGGGGGCATGGCTATGGCTACACCTTC,CASSQEWGHGYGYTF
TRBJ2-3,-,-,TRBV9,TGTGCCAGCAGCGACCGTAGAGGCACAGATACGCAGTATTTT,CASSDRRGTDTQYF
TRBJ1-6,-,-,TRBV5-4,TGTGCCAGCAGCGCGAACCAGGGGACGGAGGGCACCCTCCACTTT,CASSANQGTEGTLHF
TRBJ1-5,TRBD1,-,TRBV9,TGTGCCAGCAGCGTGGGGACAGGGGGATATCAGCCCCAGCATTTT,CASSVGTGGYQPQHF
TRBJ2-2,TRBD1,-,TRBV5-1,TGCGCCAGCAGCTTGGCCCGACAGGGGAACGGGGAGCTGTTTTTT,CASSLARQGNGELFF
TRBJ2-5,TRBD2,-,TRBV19,TGTGCCAGTAAGCCTAGCGGGAGGGGAGAGACCCAGTACTTC,CASKPSGRGETQYF
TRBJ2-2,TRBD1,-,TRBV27,TGTGCCAGCACCCGGGACAGGGGGGCGGAAGACACCGGGGAGCTGTTTTTT,CASTRDRGAEDTGELFF